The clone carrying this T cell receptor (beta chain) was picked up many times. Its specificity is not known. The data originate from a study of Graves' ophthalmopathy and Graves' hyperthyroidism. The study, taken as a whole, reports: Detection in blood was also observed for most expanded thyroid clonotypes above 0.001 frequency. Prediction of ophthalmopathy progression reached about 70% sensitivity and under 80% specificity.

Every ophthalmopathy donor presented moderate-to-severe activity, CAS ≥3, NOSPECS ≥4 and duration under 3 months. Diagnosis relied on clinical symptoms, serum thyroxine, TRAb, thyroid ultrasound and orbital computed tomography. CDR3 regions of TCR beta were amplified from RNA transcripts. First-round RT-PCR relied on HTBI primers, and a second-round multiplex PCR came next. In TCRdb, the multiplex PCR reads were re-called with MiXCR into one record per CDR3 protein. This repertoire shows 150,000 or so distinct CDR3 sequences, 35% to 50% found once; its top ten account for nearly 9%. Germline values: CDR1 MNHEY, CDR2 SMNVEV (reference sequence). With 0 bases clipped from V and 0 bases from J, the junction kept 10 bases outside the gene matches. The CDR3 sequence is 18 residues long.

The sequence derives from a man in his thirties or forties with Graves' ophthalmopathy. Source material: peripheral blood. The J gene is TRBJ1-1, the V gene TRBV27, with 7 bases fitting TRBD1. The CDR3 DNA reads TGTGCCAGCAGTTTATCCGGCCTGAGGGGGCCCGTGAACACTGAAGCTTTCTTT. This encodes CASSLSGLRGPVNTEAFF.